Presented here are 30 T cell receptor beta chains from one specimen sequenced in a study of type 1 and type 2 diabetes patients. Genomic DNA was the PCR template. Amplification of the beta chain CDR3 used 30 forward and 13 reverse multiplex primers. In TCRdb, the multiplex PCR reads were re-called with MiXCR into one record per CDR3 protein. The sample includes more than 250,000 distinct CDR3 sequences, over 45% of them seen just once. Source material: peripheral blood mononuclear cells (PBMCs). The source of these receptors is a man younger than 30 with type 2 diabetes.

The gene calls are TRBV25-1 and TRBJ2-5, with D maybe TRBD2 (6 bases). Deletions cut 3 bases from V and 2 bases from J, with 7 bases between. The CDR3 is 13 residues long. The V gene's germline CDR1 is MGHDK and CDR2 SYGVNS. CDR3 loop: CASSEGGQETQYF. DNA for the CDR3: TGTGCCAGCAGTGAGGGAGGTCAAGAGACCCAGTACTTC.

The V and J genes are TRBV27 and TRBJ1-3, with D possibly matching TRBD1 (6 bases). CDR3 size: 14 residues. V lost 6 bases and J 2 bases, leaving 11 bases between the germline ends. Germline-derived CDR1 and CDR2 are MNHEY and SMNVEV (reference sequence). DNA of the CDR3: TGTGCCAGCAGGCTGGGGGGGCCTGGAAACACCATATATTTT. It specifies CASRLGGPGNTIYF.

This clonotype was recorded at least ten times. This chain links TRBV14 with TRBJ2-3; no reliable D call. V lost 0 bases and J lost 2, with 6 bases in between. CDR1 is SGHDN and CDR2 is FVKESK in the germline V gene. This CDR3 contains 14 residues. CDR3 coding DNA: TGTGCCAGCAGCCAAGATCCAGTCACAGATACGCAGTATTTT. Translating gives CASSQDPVTDTQYF.

Details on this clonotype: The junction does not match germline at one end; this may be a read error. The genes are TRBV3-1 and TRBJ2-7; possible D gene TRBD2, 8 bases. This CDR3 is built from 14 residues. Germline lookup yields CDR1 LGHDT and CDR2 YNNKEL (reference sequence). CDR3 sequence: CASSGGRGRNEQYF. CDR3 DNA sequence: TGCGCCAGCAGCGGGGGAAGGGGGCGCAACGAGCAGTACTTC.

The gene calls are TRBV19 and TRBJ2-3; 9 bases align to TRBD2. From germline, CDR1 is LNHDA and CDR2 SQIVND (reference sequence). Unmatched junction bases numbered 4, after V lost 7 bases and J lost 5 bases. CDR3 size: 13 residues. This CDR3 reads CASNSGGRDTQYF. CDR3 bases: TGTGCCAGTAACAGCGGGGGGAGAGATACGCAGTATTTT.

This chain joins TRBV28 and TRBJ1-5; a weak D match, TRBD1 (5 bases). This CDR3 comprises 13 residues. V gave up 6 bases and J gave up 11 bases, with 17 bases separating them. Germline values: CDR1 MDHEN, CDR2 SYDVKM. CDR3 in amino acids: CASSGHLLAAQHF. Written as DNA, the CDR3 is TGTGCCAGCAGCGGACACCTCTTGGCGGCCCAGCATTTT. Full variable domain (remainder filled in from reference TRBV28 and TRBJ1-5): DVKVTQSSRYLVKRTGEKVFLECVQDMDHENMFWYRQDPGLGLRLIYFSYDVKMKEKGDIPEGYSVSREKKERFSLILESASTNQTSMYLCASSGHLLAAQHFGDGTRLSIL.

This chain joins TRBV19 and TRBJ2-7; 7 bases match TRBD1. Germline V gene sequence: CDR1 LNHDA, CDR2 SQIVND (reference sequence). The CDR3 is 14 residues long. Trimming cost V 2 bases and J 2 bases; bases outside gene matches: 3. The CDR3 here is CASSIRDRAYEQYF. The CDR3, as DNA: TGTGCCAGTAGTATACGGGACAGAGCCTACGAGCAGTACTTC.

The chain recombines TRBV3-1 with TRBJ1-5, with D maybe TRBD1 (6 bases). Germline CDR1 is LGHDT and CDR2 is YNNKEL (reference sequence). V was pared by 1 base and J by 6 bases, with 13 bases between. This CDR3 is built from 15 residues. The CDR3 nucleotides read TGTGCCAGCAGCCAAGCAGGGGAGAGGGGTCAGCCCCAGCATTTT. As protein: CASSQAGERGQPQHF.

The chain links TRBV7-9 to TRBJ2-5; D gene uncertain. Germline CDR1 reads SEHNR; CDR2 reads FQNEAQ (reference sequence). The V end lost 5 bases, the J end lost 1 base, and 14 bases lay between the germline ends. The CDR3 length is 15 residues. CDR3: CASSVGPPPQETQYF. The CDR3 DNA reads as TGTGCCAGCAGCGTTGGTCCGCCCCCCCAAGAGACCCAGTACTTC.

This clonotype occurred a few times. The J gene is TRBJ1-6, the V gene TRBV19; no clear D gene. Germline V gene sequence: CDR1 LNHDA, CDR2 SQIVND (reference sequence). Trimming shortened V by 6 bases and J by 7 bases, and 7 bases separated the two germline ends. The CDR3 loop spans 12 amino acids. Here the CDR3 DNA reads TGTGCCAGTAGGTTGGCGAATTCACCCCTCCACTTT. It codes for CASRLANSPLHF.

This chain joins TRBV20-1 and TRBJ2-5; D might be TRBD1 or TRBD2, each matching 5 bases. The J call may be wrong; the DNA end is better matched by TRBJ2-1. CDR3 length equals 15 residues. In germline, CDR1 is DFQATT, CDR2 SNEGSKA (reference sequence). CDR3 nucleotides: TGCAGTGCTACTCGACAGACTACCCCATACAATGAGCAGTTCTTC. This codes for CSATRQTTPYNEQFF.

Regarding this clonotype: As the CDR3 is not closed by the conserved phenylalanine or tryptophan, this likely results from a read error. This chain links TRBV19 with TRBJ1-1, with D possibly TRBD1 on 5 matching bases. CDR1 is LNHDA and CDR2 is SQIVND in the germline V gene (reference sequence). The CDR3 is 11 residues long. Trimming removed 9 bases from V and 4 bases from J, with 9 bases in between. CDR3 coding DNA: TGTGCCAGCATGGGGGGCACTGAAGCTTTCCTT. This codes for CASMGGTEAFL.

The chain recombines TRBV10-3 with TRBJ2-1, with D perhaps TRBD2 (7 bases). This CDR3 comprises 15 residues. Trimming cost V 11 bases and J 10 bases, with 27 bases left between them. CDR1 is ENHRY and CDR2 is SYGVKD in the germline V gene. This CDR3 is CAVGGASWAPEEQFF. The CDR3, as DNA: TGTGCCGTAGGGGGGGCTAGTTGGGCACCGGAGGAGCAGTTCTTC.

This chain joins TRBV12-3 or TRBV12-4 and TRBJ1-5; TRBD1 agrees at 10 bases. This CDR3 has 16 residues. V shed 6 bases and J 0 bases; nucleotides not matched to a gene: 5. CDR3: CASSRDRGDSNQPQHF. The CDR3 DNA reads TGTGCCAGCAGCCGGGACAGGGGAGATAGCAATCAGCCCCAGCATTTT.

The V gene is TRBV12-3 or TRBV12-4, the J gene TRBJ2-1; tentatively, D is TRBD2 (5 bases). The CDR3 covers 14 residues. Trimming removed 6 bases at V and 10 bases at J, with 19 bases between. The CDR3 DNA follows: TGTGCCAGCAGCTCTGGGTCCAACACGGGAGAGCAGTTCTTC. It translates to CASSSGSNTGEQFF.

The chain employs TRBV20-1 and TRBJ1-1; D is uncertain. From germline, CDR1 is DFQATT and CDR2 SNEGSKA (reference sequence). This CDR3 region has 11 residues. The CDR3 DNA follows: TGCGCGACCGGGGTTAACACTGAAGCTTTCTTT. This encodes CATGVNTEAFF.

This clonotype occurred many times. This chain connects TRBV19 to TRBJ1-1, with D unclear. This CDR3 has 15 residues. Trimming removed 4 bases at V and 0 bases at J, with 12 bases between. Germline values: CDR1 LNHDA, CDR2 SQIVND (reference sequence). CDR3 sequence: CASSTARTMNTEAFF. Written as DNA, the CDR3 is TGTGCCAGTAGTACCGCCAGGACCATGAACACTGAAGCTTTCTTT. The entire variable domain, with the rest obtained from reference TRBV19 and TRBJ1-1, is as follows: DGGITQSPKYLFRKEGQNVTLSCEQNLNHDAMYWYRQDPGQGLRLIYYSQIVNDFQKGDIAEGYSVSREKKESFPLTVTSAQKNPTAFYLCASSTARTMNTEAFFGQGTRLTVV.

This clonotype showed up just a few times. This chain links TRBV9 with TRBJ2-7; 9 nucleotides align to TRBD1. The ends lost 2 bases at V and 6 bases at J; junction bases unmatched: 0. The CDR3 contains 12 residues. Looked up from germline, CDR1 is SGDLS and CDR2 is YYNGEE. The CDR3 coding sequence is TGTGCCAGCAGCGTGGACAGGGGCGAGCAGTACTTC. It codes for CASSVDRGEQYF.

The rearrangement uses TRBV9 and TRBJ2-5; perhaps TRBD1 as D (6 bases). The germline gives CDR1 SGDLS, CDR2 YYNGEE. This CDR3 region has 16 residues. Trimming removed 4 bases from V and 0 bases from J, with 16 bases in between. The CDR3, as DNA: TGTGCCAGCAGCCGACCTCTGGACAGCGACCAAGAGACCCAGTACTTC. Translation gives CASSRPLDSDQETQYF.

V usage is TRBV28 and J usage is TRBJ1-6; maybe TRBD1 (5 bases). Germline V gene sequence: CDR1 MDHEN, CDR2 SYDVKM. Trimming took 6 bases from V and 10 from J, leaving 13 bases between them. The CDR3 consists of 13 residues. The CDR3 DNA follows: TGTGCCAGCAGGGTTCGGAGGGACTCACCCCTCCACTTT. This translates into CASRVRRDSPLHF.

This clonotype occurred a few times. The chain carries TRBV28 and TRBJ2-1; a weak D match, TRBD1 (6 bases). Deletions cut 5 bases from V and 4 bases from J, with 15 bases between. The germline V gene encodes CDR1 MDHEN and CDR2 SYDVKM. This CDR3 region has 15 residues. This chain's CDR3 is CASSRGHNYYNEQFF. Written as DNA, the CDR3 is TGTGCCAGCAGTCGGGGACATAATTATTACAATGAGCAGTTCTTC.

This clonotype came up a few times. The V gene is TRBV20-1, the J gene TRBJ2-7; 7 nucleotides agree with TRBD1. The germline V gene encodes CDR1 DFQATT and CDR2 SNEGSKA (reference sequence). The CDR3 contains 13 residues. The trim removed 3 bases at V and 5 bases at J, leaving 7 bases unmatched. The CDR3 sequence: CSARPRGRDEQYF. In DNA, the CDR3 is TGCAGTGCTAGGCCTAGGGGGCGCGACGAGCAGTACTTC.

As concerns this clonotype: A much larger clonotype is one base distant, so this may be a read error. The conserved closing phenylalanine or tryptophan is absent in this CDR3, likely reflecting a read error. The chain joins TRBV7-9 to TRBJ2-7; D is unresolved. The germline V gene encodes CDR1 SEHNR and CDR2 FQNEAQ (reference sequence). The length of the CDR3 is 11 residues. V was shortened by 11 bases and J by 7 bases, with 15 bases between the two germline ends. The CDR3 reads CAWSGSGEQYL. The CDR3 coding sequence is TGTGCCTGGAGTGGGTCCGGAGAGCAGTACCTC.

The chain is built from TRBV4-1 and TRBJ2-7; D is unclear. Germline assignment: CDR1 MGHRA and CDR2 YSYEKL. CDR3 length equals 12 residues. Between the trimmed V and J ends, which lost 2 bases and 7 bases, there was a span of 9 bases. CDR3 bases: TGCGCCAGCAGCCAAATGTTTGGGGAGCAGTACTTC. This gives the protein CASSQMFGEQYF.

This clonotype was picked up a small number of times. The chain combines TRBV9 with TRBJ2-2; D is possibly TRBD1 (5 bases). Trimming left V 0 bases short and J 5 bases short, with 14 bases between. Germline loops: CDR1 SGDLS, CDR2 YYNGEE. This CDR3 comprises 16 residues. CDR3 nucleotide sequence: TGTGCCAGCAGCGTAGGATCAGGGTATTTTACCGGGGAGCTGTTTTTT. Translated, it gives CASSVGSGYFTGELFF.

The rearrangement uses TRBV19 and TRBJ2-6; the match to TRBD1 covers 10 bases. This CDR3 has 18 residues. V lost 3 bases and J lost 4; bases outside the gene matches: 9. In germline, CDR1 is LNHDA, CDR2 SQIVND (reference sequence). CDR3 sequence reads: CASSILGTGVTGANVLTF. The CDR3 region has the DNA TGTGCCAGTAGTATTCTGGGGACAGGGGTAACGGGGGCCAACGTCCTGACTTTC.

In this sample, this clonotype turned up once. The CDR3, as DNA: TGCGCCAGCAGACCGAACTACTACGAGCAGTACTTC. Amino acid sequence: CASRPNYYEQYF. The J gene is TRBJ2-7, the V gene TRBV10-1, with no clear D. Trimming removed 6 bases at V and 3 bases at J, with 9 bases between. The CDR3 runs 12 residues. From germline, CDR1 is WNHNN and CDR2 SYGVQD (reference sequence).

The gene calls are TRBV15 and TRBJ1-2; TRBD1 agrees at 8 bases. The V segment lost 10 bases and the J segment 4 bases; nucleotides outside the gene matches: 8. Germline values: CDR1 LNHNV, CDR2 YYDKDF (reference sequence). The CDR3 covers 13 residues. The CDR3 is CAIADRVSYGYTF. DNA of the CDR3: TGTGCCATTGCGGACAGGGTTAGCTATGGCTACACCTTC.

This clonotype was seen a few times. The chain uses TRBV6-1 and TRBJ2-6, with D perhaps TRBD1 (5 bases). CDR3 length: 20 residues. Trimming took off 3 bases at V and 2 bases at J, with 23 bases between the two ends. Germline V CDR1 and CDR2: MNHNS, SASEGT. The DNA of the CDR3 is TGTGCCAGCAGTGAGACGAGGATTGGACGGGTAGGGGCTGGGGCCAACGTCCTGACTTTC. It translates to CASSETRIGRVGAGANVLTF.

As for this clonotype: The missing conserved phenylalanine or tryptophan at the end of this CDR3 makes a read error likely. V and J are TRBV7-2 and TRBJ1-6; no firm D call. Deletions cut 2 bases from V and 6 bases from J, with 11 bases between. Germline V gene sequence: CDR1 SGHTA, CDR2 FQGNSA. The CDR3 is 15 amino acids. Here the CDR3 reads CASSLKTRINSPLHS. CDR3 in DNA: TGTGCCAGCAGCTTAAAGACCAGAATTAATTCACCCCTCCACTCT.